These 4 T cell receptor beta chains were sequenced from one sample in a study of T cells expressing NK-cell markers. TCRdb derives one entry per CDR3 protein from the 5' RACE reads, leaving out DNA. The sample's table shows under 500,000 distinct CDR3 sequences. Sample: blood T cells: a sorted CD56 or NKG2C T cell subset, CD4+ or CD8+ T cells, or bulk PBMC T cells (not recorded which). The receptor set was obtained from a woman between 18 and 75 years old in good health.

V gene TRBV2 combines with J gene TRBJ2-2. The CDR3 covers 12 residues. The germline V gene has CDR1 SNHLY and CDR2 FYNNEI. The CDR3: CASSRETGELFF.

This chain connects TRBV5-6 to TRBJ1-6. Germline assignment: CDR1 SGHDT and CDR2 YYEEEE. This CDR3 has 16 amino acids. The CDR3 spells CASSPYSRSYNSPLHF.

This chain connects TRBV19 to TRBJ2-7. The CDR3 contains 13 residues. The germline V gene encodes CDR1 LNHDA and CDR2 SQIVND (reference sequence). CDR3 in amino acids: CASSPRIRNEQYF.

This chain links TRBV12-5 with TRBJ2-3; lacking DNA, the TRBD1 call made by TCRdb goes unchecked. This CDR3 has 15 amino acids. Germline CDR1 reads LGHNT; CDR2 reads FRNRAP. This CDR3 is CASEGTEPFTDTQYF.